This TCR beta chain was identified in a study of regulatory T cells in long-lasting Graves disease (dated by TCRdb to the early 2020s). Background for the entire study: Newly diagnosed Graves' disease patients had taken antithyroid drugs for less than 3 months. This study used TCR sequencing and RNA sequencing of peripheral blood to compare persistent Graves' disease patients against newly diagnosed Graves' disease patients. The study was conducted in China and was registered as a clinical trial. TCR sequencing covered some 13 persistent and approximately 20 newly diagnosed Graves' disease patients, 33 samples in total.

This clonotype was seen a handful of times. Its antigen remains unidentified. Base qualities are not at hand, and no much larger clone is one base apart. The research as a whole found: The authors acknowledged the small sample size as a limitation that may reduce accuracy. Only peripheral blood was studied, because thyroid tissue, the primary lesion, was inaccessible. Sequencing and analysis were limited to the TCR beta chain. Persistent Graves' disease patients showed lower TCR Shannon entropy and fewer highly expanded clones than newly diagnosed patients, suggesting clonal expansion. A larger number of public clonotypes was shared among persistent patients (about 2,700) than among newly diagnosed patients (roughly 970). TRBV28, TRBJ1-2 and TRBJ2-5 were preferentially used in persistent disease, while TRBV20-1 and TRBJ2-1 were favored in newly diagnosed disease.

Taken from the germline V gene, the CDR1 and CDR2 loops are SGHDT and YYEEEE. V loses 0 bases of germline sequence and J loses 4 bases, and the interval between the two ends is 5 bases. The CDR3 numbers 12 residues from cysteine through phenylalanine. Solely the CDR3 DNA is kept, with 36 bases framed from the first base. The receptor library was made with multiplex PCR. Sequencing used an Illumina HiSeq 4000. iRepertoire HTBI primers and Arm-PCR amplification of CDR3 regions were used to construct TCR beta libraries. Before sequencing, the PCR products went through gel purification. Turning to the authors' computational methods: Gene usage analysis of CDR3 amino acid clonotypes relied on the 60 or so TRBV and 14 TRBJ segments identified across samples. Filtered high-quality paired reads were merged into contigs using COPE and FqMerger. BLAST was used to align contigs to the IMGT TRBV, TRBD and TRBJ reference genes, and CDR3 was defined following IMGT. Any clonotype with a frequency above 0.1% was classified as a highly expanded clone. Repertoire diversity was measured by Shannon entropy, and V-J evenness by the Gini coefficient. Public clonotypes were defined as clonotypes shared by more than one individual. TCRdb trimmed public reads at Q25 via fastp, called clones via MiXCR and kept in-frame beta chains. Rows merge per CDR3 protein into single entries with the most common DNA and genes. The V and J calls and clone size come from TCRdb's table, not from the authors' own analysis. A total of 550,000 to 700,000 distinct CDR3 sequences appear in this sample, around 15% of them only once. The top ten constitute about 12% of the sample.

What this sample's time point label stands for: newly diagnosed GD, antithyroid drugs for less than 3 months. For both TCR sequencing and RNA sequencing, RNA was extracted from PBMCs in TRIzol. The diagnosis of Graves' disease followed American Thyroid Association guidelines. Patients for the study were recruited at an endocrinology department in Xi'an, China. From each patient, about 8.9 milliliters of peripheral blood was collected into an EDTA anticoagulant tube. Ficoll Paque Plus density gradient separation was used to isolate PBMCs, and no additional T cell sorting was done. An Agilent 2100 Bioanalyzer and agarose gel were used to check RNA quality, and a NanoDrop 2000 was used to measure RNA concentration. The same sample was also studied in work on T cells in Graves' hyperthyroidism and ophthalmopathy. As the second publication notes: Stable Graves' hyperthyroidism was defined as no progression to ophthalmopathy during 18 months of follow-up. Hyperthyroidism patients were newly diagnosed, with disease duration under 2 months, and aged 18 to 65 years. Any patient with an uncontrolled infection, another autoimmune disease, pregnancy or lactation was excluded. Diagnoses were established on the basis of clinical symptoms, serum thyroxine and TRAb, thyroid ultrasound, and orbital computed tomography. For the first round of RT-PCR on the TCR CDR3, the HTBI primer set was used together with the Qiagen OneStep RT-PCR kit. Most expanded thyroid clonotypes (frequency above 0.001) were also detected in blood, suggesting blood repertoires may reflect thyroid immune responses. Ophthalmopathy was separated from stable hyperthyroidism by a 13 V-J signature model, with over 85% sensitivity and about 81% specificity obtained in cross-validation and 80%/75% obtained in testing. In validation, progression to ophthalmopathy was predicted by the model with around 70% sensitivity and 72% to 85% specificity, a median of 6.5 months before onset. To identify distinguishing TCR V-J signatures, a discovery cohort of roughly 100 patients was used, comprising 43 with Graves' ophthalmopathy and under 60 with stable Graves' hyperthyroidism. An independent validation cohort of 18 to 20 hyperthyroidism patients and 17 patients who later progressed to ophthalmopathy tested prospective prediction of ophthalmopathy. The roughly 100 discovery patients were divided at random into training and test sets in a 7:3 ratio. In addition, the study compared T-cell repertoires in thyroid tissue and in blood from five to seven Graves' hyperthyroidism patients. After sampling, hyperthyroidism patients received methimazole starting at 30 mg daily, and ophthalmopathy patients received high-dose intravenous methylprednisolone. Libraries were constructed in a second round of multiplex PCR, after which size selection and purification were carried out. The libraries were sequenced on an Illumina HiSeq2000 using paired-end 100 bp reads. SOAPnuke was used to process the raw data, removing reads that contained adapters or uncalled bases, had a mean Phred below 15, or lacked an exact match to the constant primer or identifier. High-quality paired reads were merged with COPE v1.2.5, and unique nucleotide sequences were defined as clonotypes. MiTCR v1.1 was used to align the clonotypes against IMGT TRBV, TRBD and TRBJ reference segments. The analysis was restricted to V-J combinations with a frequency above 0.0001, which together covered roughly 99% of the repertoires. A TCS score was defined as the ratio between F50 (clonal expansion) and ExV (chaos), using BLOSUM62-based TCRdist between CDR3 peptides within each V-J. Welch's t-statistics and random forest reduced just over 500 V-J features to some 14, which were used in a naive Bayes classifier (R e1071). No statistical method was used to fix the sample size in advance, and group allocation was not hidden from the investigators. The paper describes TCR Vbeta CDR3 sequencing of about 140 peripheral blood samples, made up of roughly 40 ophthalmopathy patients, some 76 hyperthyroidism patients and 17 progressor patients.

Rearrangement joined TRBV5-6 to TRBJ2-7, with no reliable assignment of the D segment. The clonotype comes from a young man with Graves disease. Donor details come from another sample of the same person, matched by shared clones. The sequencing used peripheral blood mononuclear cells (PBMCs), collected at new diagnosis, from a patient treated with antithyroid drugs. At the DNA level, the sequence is TGTGCCAGCAGCTTGGATATGTACGAGCAGTACTTC. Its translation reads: CASSLDMYEQYF.